This T cell receptor beta chain derives from a study of CD8 T cells in Susac syndrome. Blood CD8+ and CD4+ T cells underwent high-throughput TCR beta sequencing. TEMRA cells were FACS-enriched and CD8+ and CD4+ T cells negatively isolated. Random hexamers primed reverse transcription of roughly 0.45 to 1 ug RNA. Amplification of TCR beta CDR3 by immunoSEQ multiplex PCR spanned 54 Vbeta and 13 Jbeta. TCRdb called the immunoSEQ multiplex PCR reads again in MiXCR, with one record for every CDR3 protein. Of around 280,000 distinct CDR3 sequences in the sample, under 95% were seen once. Trimming left V 5 bases short and J 3 bases short, with 8 bases between. The germline gives CDR1 GTSNPN, CDR2 SVGIG (reference sequence). CDR3 size: 11 residues. General study findings and limits: The study admitted that it had a relatively small number of individuals in its TCR sequencing and HLA analysis.

This clonotype has more than one count but fewer than ten. Its antigen is unidentified. The TCR comes from a human donor with multiple sclerosis. Specimen: CD4+ T cells from PBMCs. The V gene is TRBV30, the J gene TRBJ2-7; D ambiguous. CDR3 bases: TGTGCCTGGTCCGACGGCTACGAGCAGTACTTC. Its protein product is CAWSDGYEQYF.